This TCR beta chain was observed in a study of blood T cell repertoires in COVID-19 (dated by TCRdb to 2018 to 2020). Looking at the study overall: The collaborator samples originated in the United States, Italy and Spain and spanned the acute and convalescent phases of COVID-19. The prospective study material was composed of cDNA or gDNA derived from T cells, B-cell-depleted T cells, or PBMCs. The dataset comprised deeply sampled blood TCRbeta repertoires from subjects exposed to, actively infected with, or recovered from COVID-19. A freely available public database, intended as a resource for researchers studying the immune response to SARS-CoV-2, is where the repertoires were released. Samples came from the ongoing ImmuneRACE study (first 160 participants) plus 1,254 subjects from 6 global collaborators. Nearly every sample came with metadata listing a de-identified subject ID, COVID-19 status, age in years and sex. Where HLA class I and class II types were available, the types were taken from metadata supplied by the sample provider, not from assay-based typing. Broader findings and caveats from the paper: The quantity of clinical and demographic metadata differed by source and by participant and was supplied without curation.

The CDR3 holds 13 amino acids from the cysteine to the phenylalanine. This entry keeps only the CDR3 DNA: 39 bases, framed from base 1. Trimming accounts for 7 bases at V and 1 base at J, while the number of junction bases matched to no gene is 3. According to the germline V gene, CDR1 reads SGHRS and CDR2 reads YFSETQ. Participants in the prospective study were enrolled through a virtual design, were aged roughly 18 to 90 years, and lived in some 24 United States geographic areas. In the prospective study, participants were assigned to cohorts based on the clinical history participants reported in a screening survey and a study questionnaire. In the prospective study, whole blood, serum and a nasopharyngeal or oropharyngeal swab were collected from each participant by mobile phlebotomists. Prospective study participants could optionally give additional blood draws and questionnaires over an approximately two-month period. Prospective study blood samples were shipped either frozen or at room temperature before DNA extraction.

TCRbeta CDR3 regions were amplified from genomic DNA using the immunoSEQ Assay, a bias-controlled multiplex PCR. The study's processing was this. The number of nucleated cells in each sample was estimated from the amplification of reference gene primers within the assay. To quantify the absolute abundance of each unique TCRbeta CDR3 rearrangement, sequence reads were collapsed and filtered. For each sample, productive Simpson clonality was calculated as the square root of Simpson's diversity index over productive rearrangements. Held by TCRdb, this immuneACCESS table contains in-frame sequences only and omits some clones. Under half of the omission traces to an unresolved V gene where checked; the cause of the rest is unknown. D and trimming were read from the DNA, whereas the V and J calls and clone size are those reported in that table. This sample holds under 500,000 clones; around nine tenths were observed only once. The ten largest clones take up nearly 2% of the sample.

A remark on this clone: It has no known antigen specificity. The record has no base qualities; no much larger clone is one base away.

The chain is assembled from TRBV5-1 and TRBJ2-5; TRBD1 agrees with 8 junctional bases. The receptor was derived from a woman younger than 35 with acute COVID-19. What was sequenced was PBMCs or T cells enriched from blood (not recorded which). The DNA sequence is given as TGCGCCAGCCGACAGGGGCCCCAAGAGACCCAGTACTTC. Translated, it gives CASRQGPQETQYF.